Following are 29 T cell receptor beta chains from one sample sequenced in a study of T-cell memory formation after mild COVID-19. TCRdb redid the calling of the 5' RACE reads with MiXCR, one entry per CDR3 protein. The table includes 350,000 to 450,000 distinct CDR3 sequences, 14% detected once. The sample was PBMCs or a T cell subset sorted from them (not recorded which). The receptors stem from a man between 18 and 35 years old who had mild COVID-19 (a few samples of this study predate the infection). Cell type and time point are not known.

V usage is TRBV20-1 and J usage is TRBJ1-5, with a weak D call TRBD1 (6 bases). The CDR3 sequence is 13 residues long. The V gene lost 3 bases and the J gene lost 4 bases, with 10 bases spanning the gap. Germline V lookup: CDR1 DFQATT, CDR2 SNEGSKA (reference sequence). The CDR3 protein is CSARGAGNQPQHF. The CDR3 DNA sequence: TGCAGTGCTAGGGGGGCGGGTAATCAGCCCCAGCATTTT.

This clonotype was observed a handful of times. CDR3 DNA sequence: TGTGCCACCTTGGGACAGGGTTCGTCATCGGCGTACACCGGGGAGCTGTTTTTT. Amino acid sequence: CATLGQGSSSAYTGELFF. The chain is built from TRBV6-2 or TRBV6-3 and TRBJ2-2; 9 nucleotides line up with TRBD1. The germline V gene encodes CDR1 MNHEY and CDR2 SVGEGT. V trimming: 10 bases; J trimming: 3 bases; junction bases outside the gene matches: 18. This CDR3 contains 18 residues.

The rearrangement joins TRBV6-2 or TRBV6-3 to TRBJ2-1, with TRBD1 identical over 8 bases. CDR1 is MNHEY and CDR2 is SVGEGT in the germline V gene. With V trimmed by 5 bases and J by 8 bases, 11 bases remained unmatched. The CDR3 loop spans 15 amino acids. The CDR3 coding sequence is TGTGCCAGCAGTAGACTTGGACAGGGCGTAGATGAGCAGTTCTTC. It translates to CASSRLGQGVDEQFF.

The sample holds a few counts of this clonotype. The chain is built from TRBV9 and TRBJ2-7; 12 bases map to TRBD2. The V segment lost 3 bases and the J segment 4 bases; nucleotides outside the gene matches: 5. The CDR3 runs to 15 residues. CDR1 and CDR2 from the germline V gene are SGDLS and YYNGEE. The CDR3 DNA is TGTGCCAGCAGCGCAGGGACTAGCGGGTCTTACGAGCAGTACTTC. Its translation is CASSAGTSGSYEQYF.

The chain is built from TRBV7-2 and TRBJ2-2, with a possible D match to TRBD2 (6 bases). V lost 5 bases to trimming and J lost 4 bases, with 14 bases between them. CDR3 length equals 15 residues. From germline, CDR1 is SGHTA and CDR2 FQGNSA. CDR3 nucleotide sequence: TGTGCCAGCAGCCTGCTATCCGGGGGCACCGGGGAGCTGTTTTTT. It encodes CASSLLSGGTGELFF. The whole variable domain, remainder taken from reference TRBV7-2 and TRBJ2-2, is GAGVSQSPSNKVTEKGKDVELRCDPISGHTALYWYRQSLGQGLEFLIYFQGNSAPDKSGLPSDRFSAERTGGSVSTLTIQRTQQEDSAVYLCASSLLSGGTGELFFGEGSRLTVL.

This clonotype occurred a few times. The V and J genes are TRBV9 and TRBJ2-5; 9 positions match TRBD2. The V segment lost 0 bases and the J segment 5 bases; nucleotides outside the gene matches: 11. Germline lookup yields CDR1 SGDLS and CDR2 YYNGEE. This CDR3 contains 17 residues. The CDR3 here is CASSVGGTSRIGETQYF. The CDR3 region has the DNA TGTGCCAGCAGCGTAGGAGGGACTAGCAGAATTGGGGAGACCCAGTACTTC.

This clonotype was seen more than once but under ten times. CDR3 DNA: TGTGCCAGCAGCTCCGACAGGGGGGGGGATACGCAGTATTTT. Translated: CASSSDRGGDTQYF. The chain couples TRBV11-2 to TRBJ2-3; 9 bases are shared with TRBD1. Germline V gives CDR1 SGHAT, CDR2 FQNNGV. The V and J ends lost 4 bases and 6 bases, in that order; junction bases with no gene match: 5. The CDR3 is made up of 14 amino acids.

The chain combines TRBV7-9 with TRBJ2-2; TRBD2 is a possible D gene (7 bases). CDR1 SEHNR and CDR2 FQNEAQ come from the germline V gene (reference sequence). The CDR3 length is 15 residues. The V end lost 5 bases, the J end lost 6 bases, and 16 bases lay between the germline ends. CDR3 sequence (DNA): TGTGCCAGCAGCCAGGGCGGGGGCCCCCCCGGGGAGCTGTTTTTT. Amino acids: CASSQGGGPPGELFF. Full variable domain (remainder filled in from reference TRBV7-9 and TRBJ2-2): DTGVSQNPRHKITKRGQNVTFRCDPISEHNRLYWYRQTLGQGPEFLTYFQNEAQLEKSRLLSDRFSAERPKGSFSTLEIQRTEQGDSAMYLCASSQGGGPPGELFFGEGSRLTVL.

The chain carries TRBV4-2 and TRBJ2-2; 16 bases line up with TRBD2. There are 17 residues in the CDR3. Per germline, CDR1 LGHNA and CDR2 YNFKEQ. The ends lost 3 bases at V and 6 bases at J; junction bases unmatched: 4. CDR3 protein: CASSHAGTSGGAGELFF. Here the CDR3 DNA reads TGTGCCAGCAGCCACGCAGGGACTAGCGGGGGGGCCGGGGAGCTGTTTTTT.

This clonotype was detected many times. The rearrangement links TRBV4-2 to TRBJ1-2; 7 bases map to TRBD1. In germline, CDR1 is LGHNA, CDR2 YNFKEQ. This CDR3 has 17 amino acids. J lost 7 bases, V lost 0 bases, and 14 bases had no gene match. The CDR3 coding sequence is TGTGCCAGCAGCCAAGATCACGTTTTTCTAGGGGGCGTTGGCTACACCTTC. Protein product: CASSQDHVFLGGVGYTF.

The rearrangement uses TRBV20-1 and TRBJ1-2; D possibly corresponds to TRBD1 (6 bases). Trimming removed 3 bases at V and 0 bases at J, with 20 bases between. There are 17 residues in the CDR3. Germline lookup yields CDR1 DFQATT and CDR2 SNEGSKA (reference sequence). CDR3 protein: CSASDLHNRAANYGYTF. The CDR3 DNA follows: TGCAGTGCTAGTGACTTACACAACAGGGCAGCTAACTATGGCTACACCTTC.

The chain joins TRBV6-5 to TRBJ1-1; D not certain. The CDR3 sequence is 13 residues long. CDR1 MNHEY and CDR2 SVGAGI come from the germline V gene. Trimming left V 2 bases short and J 9 bases short, with 13 bases between. In DNA, the CDR3 is TGTGCCAGCAGTTACCGCGACATATCCAAAGCTTTCTTT. This sequence encodes CASSYRDISKAFF.

The rearrangement joins TRBV27 to TRBJ2-2, with 8 bases aligning to TRBD1. J lost 4 bases, V lost 1 base, and 8 bases had no gene match. The CDR3 sequence is 17 residues long. Germline lookup yields CDR1 MNHEY and CDR2 SMNVEV (reference sequence). CDR3 sequence reads: CASSLLATGAPTGELFF. CDR3 nucleotides: TGTGCCAGCAGTTTATTAGCGACAGGGGCCCCCACCGGGGAGCTGTTTTTT.

This clonotype has only a few counts. The chain employs TRBV23-1 and TRBJ1-2, with 9 bases that match TRBD1. TRBV23-1 is annotated as an ORF whose role is uncertain. CDR3 length: 15 amino acids. J was trimmed by 4 bases and V by 7 bases; bases with no gene match: 10. The CDR3 sequence: CASTRRDRAVYGYTF. The CDR3 coding sequence is TGCGCCAGCACGCGACGGGACAGGGCGGTCTATGGCTACACCTTC.

The genes are TRBV5-1 and TRBJ2-7; D may be TRBD1 or TRBD2 (6 bases each). The CDR3 runs 15 residues. The germline CDR1 and CDR2 sequences are SGHRS and YFSETQ. V was pared by 0 bases and J by 3 bases, with 13 bases between. In nucleotides, the CDR3 is TGCGCCAGCAGCTTGGAGGGGGACTCCTTCTACGAGCAGTACTTC. It translates to CASSLEGDSFYEQYF. The variable domain in full, completed from reference TRBV5-1 and TRBJ2-7, reads KAGVTQTPRYLIKTRGQQVTLSCSPISGHRSVSWYQQTPGQGLQFLFEYFSETQRNKGNFPGRFSGRQFSNSRSEMNVSTLELGDSALYLCASSLEGDSFYEQYFGPGTRLTVT.

This clonotype was counted a few times. The chain links TRBV27 to TRBJ2-2; either TRBD1 or TRBD2 may fit D (5 bases each). CDR1 MNHEY and CDR2 SMNVEV come from the germline V gene (reference sequence). The CDR3 spans 15 residues. Trimming cost V 3 bases and J 3 bases, with 11 bases left between them. The CDR3: CASSFSGLYTGELFF. The DNA for the CDR3 is TGTGCCAGCAGTTTTTCGGGGCTATACACCGGGGAGCTGTTTTTT.

CDR3 DNA: TGCGCCAGCAGCTTGTCTTCGCGTAGCTCGGAGGGGTCAAACTATGGCTACACCTTC. It translates to CASSLSSRSSEGSNYGYTF. The gene calls are TRBV5-1 and TRBJ1-2, with D perhaps TRBD1 (5 bases). Germline loops: CDR1 SGHRS, CDR2 YFSETQ. This CDR3 contains 19 residues. Between the trimmed V and J ends, which lost 1 base and 2 bases, there was a span of 24 bases.

The chain recombines TRBV29-1 with TRBJ1-2; D might be TRBD1 (6 bases). V was clipped by 2 bases and J by 1 base, with 8 bases between them. Germline lookup yields CDR1 SQVTM and CDR2 ANQGSEA. This CDR3 contains 13 residues. The CDR3 region has the DNA TGCAGCGTTGAACGGACAGTTAACTATGGCTACACCTTC. It translates to CSVERTVNYGYTF.

This clonotype was recorded at least ten times. This chain connects TRBV10-3 to TRBJ2-2; 9 positions match TRBD1. V shed 6 bases, J shed 6 bases, and the junction held 8 bases outside the gene matches. CDR3 size: 15 residues. Per the germline V gene, CDR1 is ENHRY and CDR2 is SYGVKD. The DNA for the CDR3 is TGTGCCATCAGGGAAAGACAGGGGGTGGCCGGGGAGCTGTTTTTT. This encodes CAIRERQGVAGELFF.

This clonotype occurred a few times. The V and J genes are TRBV20-1 and TRBJ2-3; D not resolved. V lost 6 bases and J 1 base, leaving 14 bases between the germline ends. Germline values: CDR1 DFQATT, CDR2 SNEGSKA (reference sequence). The CDR3 totals 14 residues. CDR3 nucleotides: TGCAGTGCCACGATGGGGTCGGGCACAGATACGCAGTATTTT. Translation gives CSATMGSGTDTQYF.

V is TRBV10-3 and J is TRBJ2-5; unclear D gene. From germline, CDR1 is ENHRY and CDR2 SYGVKD. V lost 6 bases to trimming and J lost 5 bases, with 13 bases between them. The CDR3 extends over 13 amino acids. The CDR3 loop is CAIRVNMGETQYF. DNA for the CDR3: TGTGCCATCAGAGTAAACATGGGGGAGACCCAGTACTTC.

The chain has TRBV28 and TRBJ2-7; D possibly corresponds to TRBD2 (5 bases). CDR3 length: 11 residues. V lost 8 bases and J lost 1, with 6 bases in between. In germline, CDR1 is MDHEN, CDR2 SYDVKM. The CDR3 DNA is TGTGCCAGCGGGAGTTCCTACGAGCAGTACGTC. It codes for CASGSSYEQYV.

This clonotype was found a few times. V usage is TRBV20-1 and J usage is TRBJ2-3, with 9 bases lining up with TRBD1. This CDR3 has 15 residues. Unmatched junction bases numbered 6, after V lost 1 base and J lost 4 bases. The V gene's germline CDR1 is DFQATT and CDR2 SNEGSKA (reference sequence). DNA of the CDR3: TGCAGTGCTAGAGCGGGACAGGGAGACGCAGATACGCAGTATTTT. It yields the protein CSARAGQGDADTQYF.

This clonotype was detected a few times. This chain links TRBV12-3 or TRBV12-4 with TRBJ1-1; possibly TRBD1 for D (6 bases). Trimming pared 3 bases from V and 4 bases from J, leaving 12 bases between. CDR3 length equals 14 residues. CDR3 bases: TGTGCCAGCAGTTTGGCAGGGGAAAGCACTGAAGCTTTCTTT. Translation: CASSLAGESTEAFF.

This clonotype turned up a few times. The chain couples TRBV6-6 to TRBJ1-1; unclear D gene. Germline V CDR1 and CDR2: MNHNY, SVGAGI (reference sequence). The CDR3 contains 15 residues. V lost 0 bases and J 1 base, leaving 9 bases between the germline ends. CDR3 protein: CASSYSGLENTEAFF. CDR3 nucleotide sequence: TGTGCCAGCAGTTACTCCGGGTTGGAGAACACTGAAGCTTTCTTT.

V usage is TRBV5-4 and J usage is TRBJ1-4, with a weak D call TRBD1 (6 bases). Germline CDR1 and CDR2: SGHNT and YYREEE (reference sequence). V was cut by 4 bases and J by 3 bases, with 13 bases left in between. The CDR3 is 15 amino acids. CDR3 bases: TGTGCCAGCAGCGACCAGGGGAGGGCTAATGAAAAACTGTTTTTT. This encodes CASSDQGRANEKLFF.

For this clonotype: Germline is not matched at one junction end, which may reflect a read error. The J gene is TRBJ2-7, the V gene TRBV4-1, with 8 bases lining up with TRBD2. CDR3 size: 15 residues. Germline V gene lookup returns CDR1 MGHRA and CDR2 YSYEKL. CDR3 coding DNA: TGCGCCAGCAGACAAGGACATCGGGGGGGATACGAGCAGTACTTC. It translates to CASRQGHRGGYEQYF.

This clonotype was found a few times. This chain joins TRBV11-3 and TRBJ2-7, with 9 nucleotides matching TRBD1. The J segment lost 7 bases and the V segment lost 4 bases, leaving 8 bases of the junction unmatched. CDR3 length: 14 residues. The germline V gene has CDR1 SGHNT and CDR2 YENEEA. The CDR3 sequence is CASSSQQGAREQYV. In DNA, the CDR3 is TGTGCCAGCAGCTCTCAACAGGGGGCCCGGGAGCAGTACGTC.

This clonotype was observed a few times. The rearrangement links TRBV12-3 or TRBV12-4 to TRBJ2-5; 16 nucleotides line up with TRBD2. The CDR3 has 16 amino acids. Trimming took 8 bases from V and 0 from J; bases not matched to a gene: 3. The DNA for the CDR3 is TGTGCCAGCGGGACTAGCGGGGGGGCCGACCAAGAGACCCAGTACTTC. Its protein product is CASGTSGGADQETQYF.